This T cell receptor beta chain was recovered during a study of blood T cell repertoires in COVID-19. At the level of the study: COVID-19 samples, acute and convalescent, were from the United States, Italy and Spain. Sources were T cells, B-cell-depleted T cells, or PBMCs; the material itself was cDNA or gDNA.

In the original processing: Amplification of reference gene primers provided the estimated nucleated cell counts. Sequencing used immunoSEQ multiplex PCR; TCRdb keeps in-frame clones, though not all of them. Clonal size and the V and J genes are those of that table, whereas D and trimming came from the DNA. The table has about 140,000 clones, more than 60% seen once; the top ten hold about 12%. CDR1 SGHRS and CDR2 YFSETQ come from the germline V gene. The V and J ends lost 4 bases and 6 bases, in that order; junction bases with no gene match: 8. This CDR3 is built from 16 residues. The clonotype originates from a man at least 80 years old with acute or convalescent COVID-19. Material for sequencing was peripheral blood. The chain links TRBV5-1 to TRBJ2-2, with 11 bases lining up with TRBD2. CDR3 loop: CASSLTPGLAAGELFF. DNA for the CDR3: TGCGCCAGCAGCCTTACCCCGGGACTAGCGGCCGGGGAGCTGTTTTTT. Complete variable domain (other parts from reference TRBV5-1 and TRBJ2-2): KAGVTQTPRYLIKTRGQQVTLSCSPISGHRSVSWYQQTPGQGLQFLFEYFSETQRNKGNFPGRFSGRQFSNSRSEMNVSTLELGDSALYLCASSLTPGLAAGELFFGEGSRLTVL.